These 27 T cell receptor beta chains were all obtained from the same sample, sequenced in a study of shared T cell receptors in the human thymus. Here immunoSEQ multiplex PCR was the method, and the copy in TCRdb shows in-frame clones only, minus some. Of about 540,000 clones listed, around 78% are singletons. This same sample was also taken into another study, of human thymus T cells.

Source material: thymocytes. The source of these receptors is a boy under two years old with a congenital heart defect.

This chain uses TRBV5-1 with TRBJ2-5; TRBD2 matches at 9 bases. CDR1 and CDR2 (germline): SGHRS, YFSETQ. This CDR3 region has 22 residues. V dropped 0 bases and J dropped 4; count of bases not matched to a gene: 25. The CDR3 region has the DNA TGCGCCAGCAGCTTGGCGGTCGAAGGGGGCGGGGAGCGGGAGGCCTTGAGAGAGACCCAGTACTTC. This gives the protein CASSLAVEGGGEREALRETQYF.

The gene calls are TRBV27 and TRBJ2-1; 9 positions match TRBD2. The CDR3 is 15 amino acids. The V gene end was trimmed by 2 bases and the J gene end by 7 bases; junction bases not matched to a gene: 6. Germline CDR1 MNHEY, CDR2 SMNVEV (reference sequence). The CDR3 sequence is CASSLRSSGKNEQFF. DNA for the CDR3: TGTGCCAGCAGTTTAAGGTCTAGCGGGAAGAATGAGCAGTTCTTC.

This clone has a single count. The V and J genes are TRBV30 and TRBJ2-7; TRBD1 matches at 11 bases. Germline trimming cut 5 bases from V and 3 bases from J; bases unmatched to any gene: 6. Germline V gene data show CDR1 as GTSNPN and CDR2 as SVGIG (reference sequence). This CDR3 region has 14 residues. The CDR3, as DNA: TGTGCCTGGGGTCGGACAGGGGGCCTCTACGAGCAGTACTTC. Protein product: CAWGRTGGLYEQYF.

This sequence joins TRBV28 and TRBJ1-1; 7 nucleotides line up with TRBD1. V gave up 6 bases and J gave up 0 bases; unmatched junction bases: 10. Germline V gives CDR1 MDHEN, CDR2 SYDVKM. The CDR3 totals 16 residues. CDR3 protein: CASRLDRDRLNTEAFF. The CDR3 region has the DNA TGTGCCAGCAGACTCGACAGGGACCGACTGAACACTGAAGCTTTCTTT.

This clone came up once. The chain combines TRBV5-8 with TRBJ1-1; D gene ambiguous. Germline CDR1 reads SGHTS; CDR2 reads YDEGEE. The CDR3 is 11 residues long. Trimming cost V 6 bases and J 11 bases, with 14 bases left between them. The CDR3 DNA follows: TGTGCCAGCACACGTCCCCCCGGGGCTTTCTTT. Translation: CASTRPPGAFF.

V is TRBV30 and J is TRBJ1-2; a weak D match, TRBD1 (6 bases). CDR1 is GTSNPN and CDR2 is SVGIG in the germline V gene (reference sequence). The CDR3 length is 15 residues. The V and J ends lost 0 bases and 0 bases respectively, with 11 bases between them. In nucleotides, the CDR3 is TGTGCCTGGAGTGTCTCAGGGGAAGCTAACTATGGCTACACCTTC. This encodes CAWSVSGEANYGYTF.

The V and J genes are TRBV2 and TRBJ2-7; 9 bases fit TRBD2. Germline-derived CDR1 and CDR2 are SNHLY and FYNNEI. The V segment lost 3 bases and the J segment 0 bases; nucleotides outside the gene matches: 9. The CDR3 is made up of 17 amino acids. The CDR3 DNA follows: TGTGCCAGCAGTGATTGGGGTCTAGCGGGGAGCTCCTACGAGCAGTACTTC. It yields the protein CASSDWGLAGSSYEQYF.

This clone showed up just a few times. The chain carries TRBV15 and TRBJ1-1; D not certain. The germline V gene has CDR1 LNHNV and CDR2 YYDKDF (reference sequence). Trimming pared 0 bases from V and 1 base from J, leaving 18 bases between. This CDR3 is 18 amino acids long. Written as DNA, the CDR3 is TGTGCCACCAGCAGAGAACCTAATGGATGGGCAAAGAACACTGAAGCTTTCTTT. Its translation: CATSREPNGWAKNTEAFF.

Only one count was recorded for this clone. The J gene is TRBJ2-3, the V gene TRBV5-1, with 9 nucleotides matching TRBD1. After removal of 3 bases from V and 2 bases from J, the junction contained 7 bases not matched to a gene. The CDR3 is made up of 16 amino acids. Germline CDR1 reads SGHRS; CDR2 reads YFSETQ. The DNA for the CDR3 is TGCGCCAGCAGCTCACAGGGGGCAGTTAACACAGATACGCAGTATTTT. This translates into CASSSQGAVNTDTQYF.

This chain links TRBV27 with TRBJ2-7; 7 positions agree with TRBD1. From germline, CDR1 is MNHEY and CDR2 SMNVEV (reference sequence). This CDR3 has 14 amino acids. The trim removed 5 bases at V and 3 bases at J, leaving 7 bases unmatched. CDR3 in DNA: TGTGCCAGCAGTGGAGCAGGGGGTAGCTACGAGCAGTACTTC. This sequence encodes CASSGAGGSYEQYF.

The rearrangement joins TRBV2 to TRBJ1-4; D gene ambiguous. V was clipped by 0 bases and J by 8 bases, with 13 bases between them. CDR3 length: 15 amino acids. Germline V gene data show CDR1 as SNHLY and CDR2 as FYNNEI. This CDR3 reads CASSEAGRMSEKLFF. CDR3 DNA: TGTGCCAGCAGTGAAGCCGGCAGGATGAGCGAAAAACTGTTTTTT.

This sequence joins TRBV7-3 and TRBJ2-1, with D unresolved. The CDR3 is made up of 13 amino acids. Deletions cut 11 bases from V and 6 bases from J, with 17 bases between. Per the germline V gene, CDR1 is SGHTA and CDR2 is FQGTGA. In DNA form, the CDR3 reads TGTGCCCTCGGGTCCGTGTTGGGCAATGAGCAGTTCTTC. This encodes CALGSVLGNEQFF. Full variable domain (remainder filled in from reference TRBV7-3 and TRBJ2-1): GAGVSQTPSNKVTEKGKYVELRCDPISGHTALYWYRQSLGQGPEFLIYFQGTGAADDSGLPNDRFFAVRPEGSVSTLKIQRTERGDSAVYLCALGSVLGNEQFFGPGTRLTVL.

The V call is TRBV5-6, the J call TRBJ2-7; 8 bases fit TRBD2. Germline V gives CDR1 SGHDT, CDR2 YYEEEE. Trimming removed 0 bases from V and 7 bases from J; junction bases left unmatched: 12. This CDR3 is 16 amino acids long. CDR3 in amino acids: CASSLAPSGHQGEQYF. The CDR3 nucleotides read TGTGCCAGCAGCTTGGCGCCTAGCGGGCACCAGGGGGAGCAGTACTTC.

The chain recombines TRBV7-2 with TRBJ1-2; 7 bases line up with TRBD1. CDR1 is SGHTA and CDR2 is FQGNSA in the germline V gene. This CDR3 spans 14 amino acids. V was pared by 6 bases and J by 4 bases, with 8 bases of the junction left unmatched. The CDR3 DNA reads TGTGCCAGCAGTTATAGGGGGCGCGGCTATGGCTACACCTTC. Protein sequence: CASSYRGRGYGYTF.

This chain connects TRBV18 to TRBJ1-1, with D unclear. Trimming stripped 8 bases from V and 1 base from J, with 11 bases between. From germline, CDR1 is KGHSH and CDR2 LQKENI. The CDR3 has 13 amino acids. The CDR3 bases are TGTGCCAGCGCACTTGGCCCGAACACTGAAGCTTTCTTT. Its translation: CASALGPNTEAFF.

The V and J genes are TRBV6-6 and TRBJ2-2; 9 bases match TRBD1. Trimming took 8 bases from V and 2 from J; bases not matched to a gene: 3. There are 14 residues in the CDR3. The germline V gene has CDR1 MNHNY and CDR2 SVGAGI (reference sequence). CDR3: CASRGQGNTGELFF. The CDR3 coding sequence is TGTGCCAGCCGGGGACAGGGAAACACCGGGGAGCTGTTTTTT.

V usage is TRBV28 and J usage is TRBJ1-5; possible D gene TRBD1, 5 bases. The CDR3 spans 15 residues. Germline CDR1 and CDR2: MDHEN and SYDVKM. Trimming took 3 bases from V and 1 from J, leaving 10 bases between them. Written as DNA, the CDR3 is TGTGCCAGCAGTTTCTGGGCAGGGAGCAATCAGCCCCAGCATTTT. Its translation is CASSFWAGSNQPQHF.

V usage is TRBV7-6 and J usage is TRBJ2-1; 12 nucleotides align to TRBD2. This CDR3 has 19 amino acids. The V gene end was trimmed by 5 bases and the J gene end by 2 bases; junction bases not matched to a gene: 13. Looked up from germline, CDR1 is SGHVS and CDR2 is FNYEAQ. In DNA form, the CDR3 reads TGTGCCAGCAGCGAAGCGGACCGACTAGCGGGAGTTCCCTACAATGAGCAGTTCTTC. Translation: CASSEADRLAGVPYNEQFF.

In its sample, this clone was seen once. The CDR3 region is CASSCRDRVVRNGYTF. Here the CDR3 DNA reads TGTGCCAGCAGTTGCCGGGACAGGGTGGTAAGGAATGGCTACACCTTC. The rearrangement joins TRBV13 to TRBJ1-2, with 9 positions matching TRBD1. CDR3 length: 16 residues. V was pared by 6 bases and J by 6 bases, with 14 bases of the junction left unmatched. The germline CDR1 and CDR2 sequences are PRHDT and FYEKMQ (reference sequence).

This chain links TRBV4-3 with TRBJ2-3, with 9 bases fitting TRBD2. V lost 4 bases and J lost 5; bases outside the gene matches: 10. The CDR3 has 16 amino acids. CDR1 and CDR2 from the germline V gene are LGHNA and YSLEER. The chain's CDR3 is CASSLLAREGGDTQYF. The DNA for the CDR3 is TGCGCCAGCAGCCTCCTAGCGCGGGAGGGGGGAGATACGCAGTATTTT.

The rearrangement links TRBV11-2 to TRBJ2-7, with a possible D match to TRBD2 (5 bases). With 4 bases removed from V and 3 bases from J, the gap between germline ends came to 13 bases. The CDR3 covers 14 residues. Germline V gene data show CDR1 as SGHAT and CDR2 as FQNNGV. In DNA, the CDR3 is TGTGCCAGCAGCTCCCGGAGGAGGATCTACGAGCAGTACTTC. Translating it yields CASSSRRRIYEQYF. The full variable domain, in which reference TRBV11-2 and TRBJ2-7 provide the parts outside the CDR3, is EAGVAQSPRYKIIEKRQSVAFWCNPISGHATLYWYQQILGQGPKLLIQFQNNGVVDDSQLPKDRFSAERLKGVDSTLKIQPAKLEDSAVYLCASSSRRRIYEQYFGPGTRLTVT.

This chain joins TRBV7-2 and TRBJ2-5, with a tentative D call TRBD1 (6 bases). Per the germline V gene, CDR1 is SGHTA and CDR2 is FQGNSA. The CDR3 runs 15 residues. The V gene lost 3 bases and the J gene lost 0 bases, with 11 bases spanning the gap. DNA for the CDR3: TGTGCCAGCAGCTTCCTCAGGGGCTACCAAGAGACCCAGTACTTC. Its translation is CASSFLRGYQETQYF.

The chain links TRBV10-3 to TRBJ2-1; 7 bases map to TRBD2. From germline, CDR1 is ENHRY and CDR2 SYGVKD. Trimming took 3 bases from V and 8 from J; bases not matched to a gene: 10. CDR3 length: 15 residues. As DNA, the CDR3 is TGTGCCATCAGTGAACCGGGACTACTCCGCCATGAGCAGTTCTTC. Amino acids: CAISEPGLLRHEQFF.

This clone was seen only a few times. This chain connects TRBV6-5 to TRBJ2-7; a weak D match, TRBD1 (5 bases). The ends were cut back, 4 bases at V and 0 bases at J, with 16 bases in the middle. CDR1 is MNHEY, CDR2 SVGAGI, per germline. This CDR3 is built from 16 residues. CDR3 residues: CASSSRRATGSYEQYF. DNA for the CDR3: TGTGCCAGCAGTTCAAGAAGGGCTACAGGCTCCTACGAGCAGTACTTC.

This chain connects TRBV5-1 to TRBJ1-1, with TRBD1 matching 8 bases. The trim removed 4 bases at V and 10 bases at J, leaving 9 bases unmatched. The CDR3 extends over 13 amino acids. The germline gives CDR1 SGHRS, CDR2 YFSETQ. CDR3 DNA: TGCGCCAGCAGCCCGGAGGACAGGGCGGGAGCTTTCTTT. Translating it yields CASSPEDRAGAFF.

The chain combines TRBV19 with TRBJ2-2, with 9 bases that match TRBD1. The CDR3 spans 14 residues. The germline gives CDR1 LNHDA, CDR2 SQIVND (reference sequence). The V and J ends lost 7 bases and 7 bases, in that order; junction bases with no gene match: 7. In nucleotides, the CDR3 is TGTGCCAGTACCCGGACAGGGGAGGTCGGGGAGCTGTTTTTT. Residues: CASTRTGEVGELFF.

This chain joins TRBV29-1 and TRBJ1-2; 9 positions agree with TRBD1. Germline CDR1 is SQVTM and CDR2 is ANQGSEA. Trimming cost V 3 bases and J 1 base; bases outside gene matches: 9. The CDR3 extends over 16 amino acids. The CDR3 nucleotides are TGCAGCGTTGAGATCCGGGACAGGGAGATTAACTATGGCTACACCTTC. Its translation is CSVEIRDREINYGYTF.